Each of the 13 T cell receptor beta chains below was sequenced from the same sample in a study of tumor-infiltrating lymphocytes in primary liver carcinoma. Extraction also yielded germline DNA, while blood RNA was obtained from unsorted whole blood. TCR beta cDNA was made from around 520 ng total RNA with a constant-region primer. Each TCR beta library was derived from three nested multiplex PCR rounds that employed slightly modified ARM-PCR. It was with TRBV1-TRBV30 forward primers and a C-beta reverse primer that the first two PCR rounds were run, at around 11 cycles each. One entry per CDR3 protein, called by TCRdb with MiXCR from the multiplex PCR reads. The data hold about 180,000 distinct CDR3 sequences, with over 50% observed a single time. Sequences were obtained from peripheral blood. These TCRs come from a middle-aged man with primary liver carcinoma and hepatitis B virus infection.

This clonotype has only a few counts. This rearrangement joins TRBV29-1 to TRBJ2-6; D assignment may be TRBD1 or TRBD2 (6 bases each). V dropped 0 bases and J dropped 2 bases, with 14 bases sitting between them. The CDR3 is 17 amino acids. Germline V gives CDR1 SQVTM, CDR2 ANQGSEA. CDR3 nucleotides: TGCAGCGTTGAAGAGAGGGGGGTAGCACCTGGGGCCAACGTCCTGACTTTC. As protein: CSVEERGVAPGANVLTF.

This clonotype turned up a few times. The junction shows a germline mismatch at one end, possibly a read error. V is TRBV4-1 and J is TRBJ2-1; possible D gene TRBD2, 5 bases. The CDR3 sequence is 12 residues long. Germline CDR1 reads MGHRA; CDR2 reads YSYEKL. In DNA form, the CDR3 reads TGCGCCAGGAGCCAAGCTGGAGGTGAGCAGTTCTTC. The encoded protein is CARSQAGGEQFF.

This clonotype was detected many times. The V gene is TRBV29-1, the J gene TRBJ1-2, with D unresolved. This CDR3 is 11 amino acids long. Germline CDR1 reads SQVTM; CDR2 reads ANQGSEA. The V and J ends lost 7 bases and 3 bases respectively, with 9 bases between them. Here the CDR3 reads CSESHDYGYTF. The CDR3 bases are TGCAGCGAAAGTCACGACTATGGCTACACCTTC. Based on the CDR3 plus reference TRBV29-1 and TRBJ1-2, the full variable domain is SAVISQKPSRDICQRGTSLTIQCQVDSQVTMMFWYRQQPGQSLTLIATANQGSEATYESGFVIDKFPISRPNLTFSTLTVSNMSPEDSSIYLCSESHDYGYTFGSGTRLTVV.

V gene TRBV5-4 combines with J gene TRBJ1-4; D perhaps matches TRBD1 (6 bases). This CDR3 region has 16 residues. Germline V lookup: CDR1 SGHNT, CDR2 YYREEE (reference sequence). V lost 4 bases, J lost 8 bases, and 21 bases lay in between. The CDR3 DNA follows: TGTGCCAGCAGCGAAAGAGGAACAGGGCTAAGGGAAAAACTGTTTTTT. Encoded protein: CASSERGTGLREKLFF.

This clonotype was seen many times. The V gene is TRBV5-4, the J gene TRBJ2-7; D not resolved. The CDR3 contains 13 residues. V was clipped by 3 bases and J by 0 bases, with 7 bases between them. Germline V gene lookup returns CDR1 SGHNT and CDR2 YYREEE (reference sequence). The chain's CDR3 is CASSSGFSYEQYF. The CDR3 bases are TGTGCCAGCAGCTCAGGCTTCTCCTACGAGCAGTACTTC.

J is TRBJ2-7 and V is TRBV6-1; no clear D. CDR3 length: 13 amino acids. Germline lookup yields CDR1 MNHNS and CDR2 SASEGT. Trimming removed 0 bases at V and 6 bases at J, with 9 bases between. The CDR3 DNA reads TGTGCCAGCAGTGAAGCGTATTATGTCGAGCAGTACTTC. Amino acids: CASSEAYYVEQYF.

Concerning this clonotype itself: This may arise from a read error, as a much more abundant clone is one base away. The chain joins TRBV29-1 to TRBJ2-5; either TRBD1 or TRBD2 may supply D (6 bases each). This CDR3 comprises 12 residues. The germline V gene encodes CDR1 SQVTM and CDR2 ANQGSEA. The V gene lost 7 bases and the J gene lost 3 bases, with 12 bases spanning the gap. In nucleotides, the CDR3 is TGCAGCGCCGGGGGCAGGGAAGAGACCCAGTACTTC. Its protein product is CSAGGREETQYF.

This clonotype was detected only a few times. V and J are TRBV4-1 and TRBJ2-1, with 10 bases matching TRBD2. Germline CDR1 MGHRA, CDR2 YSYEKL. CDR3 size: 16 residues. V lost 4 bases, J lost 4 bases, and 7 bases stayed unmatched. CDR3: CASSLKGLAQYNEQFF. The CDR3 region has the DNA TGCGCCAGCAGCCTAAAGGGACTAGCGCAGTACAATGAGCAGTTCTTC.

The J gene is TRBJ2-7, the V gene TRBV6-1, with D perhaps matching TRBD2 (6 bases). Germline-derived CDR1 and CDR2 are MNHNS and SASEGT. Trimming took off 0 bases at V and 6 bases at J, with 12 bases between the two ends. The CDR3 length is 14 residues. CDR3 coding DNA: TGTGCCAGCAGTGAAGCCAGCAGGGAGGTCGAGCAGTACTTC. Translated: CASSEASREVEQYF.

This chain joins TRBV21-1 and TRBJ1-5. TRBV21-1 is shown as a pseudogene. This CDR3 has 14 residues. In DNA, the CDR3 is TGTGCCAGCAGCCGACGCGTTAGCAATCGGCACCAGCATTTT. As protein: CASSRRVSNRHQHF.

This clonotype was found a few times. The gene calls are TRBV12-3 or TRBV12-4 and TRBJ1-4; 9 bases map to TRBD1. J lost 10 bases, V lost 8 bases, and 14 bases had no gene match. CDR3 length: 15 amino acids. This chain's CDR3 is CASGKGSQGAGKLFF. The DNA of the CDR3 is TGTGCCAGCGGAAAGGGGTCACAGGGGGCAGGAAAACTGTTTTTT.

A remark on this clonotype: Since no conserved phenylalanine or tryptophan closes the CDR3, a read error is the likely cause. V and J are TRBV11-2 and TRBJ2-5; possibly TRBD2 for D (6 bases). Germline-derived CDR1 and CDR2 are SGHAT and FQNNGV. This CDR3 is built from 15 residues. The CDR3 nucleotides are TGTGCCGGCAGCTTAAAACCATTGGGACTTGCGACCCAGTACCTC. Protein product: CAGSLKPLGLATQYL.

As for this clonotype: This CDR3 fails to terminate in the conserved phenylalanine or tryptophan, so it likely reflects a read error. The gene calls are TRBV11-2 and TRBJ2-2; D uncertain. CDR1 is SGHAT and CDR2 is FQNNGV in the germline V gene. Trimming shortened V by 3 bases and J by 4 bases, and 12 bases separated the two germline ends. The CDR3 consists of 15 residues. The CDR3 nucleotides are TGTGCCAGCAGCTTCCGATCCTATCCCACCGGGGAGCTGTTTTCT. Its protein product is CASSFRSYPTGELFS.